Described below is a single T cell receptor (beta chain) sequence and its context. The data were obtained in a study of OX40 agonist ivuxolimab in advanced cancers. About the research overall: Hepatocellular carcinoma, melanoma, renal cell or head and neck cancer affected the dose-escalation patients.

The V end lost 4 bases, the J end lost 7 bases, and 21 bases lay between the germline ends. CDR3 length equals 16 residues. Per the germline V gene, CDR1 is SGDLS and CDR2 is YYNGEE. TCRdb keeps only in-frame clones here, not all; method: immunoSEQ multiplex PCR. The sample holds roughly 60,000 clones, roughly 85% seen once. Patients who had autoimmune disease history or got systemic immunosuppression were left out. The sequences come from CD4+ or CD8+ T cells sorted from blood, collected in a trial of the OX40 agonist ivuxolimab. This chain uses TRBV9 with TRBJ2-1; D may be TRBD1 (5 bases). This receptor was taken from an adult with an advanced solid tumor such as melanoma, head and neck, liver or kidney cancer. CDR3 amino acids: CASSPRQGTARNEQFF. The DNA for the CDR3 is TGTGCCAGCAGCCCCCGGCAGGGAACGGCGAGGAATGAGCAGTTCTTC.